This T cell receptor (beta chain) was recovered during a study of blood T cell repertoires in COVID-19 (dated by TCRdb to between 2020 and 2021). Study-wide context: The collaborator samples originated in the United States, Italy and Spain and spanned the acute and convalescent phases of COVID-19. Deeply sampled blood TCRbeta repertoires from subjects exposed to, actively infected with, or recovered from COVID-19 were included in the dataset. Samples were obtained from the ongoing ImmuneRACE study (first 160 participants) and from 1,254 subjects provided by 6 global collaborators. The repertoires were released in a freely available public database meant as a resource for research on the immune response to SARS-CoV-2. A de-identified subject ID, COVID-19 status, age in years and sex were almost always included in the sample metadata. The material from the prospective study consisted of cDNA or gDNA derived from T cells, B-cell-depleted T cells, or PBMCs. HLA class I and class II types, where available, came from metadata supplied by the sample provider rather than from assay-based typing. Broad study findings and their caveats: The quantity of clinical and demographic metadata differed by source and by participant and was supplied without curation.

TCRbeta CDR3 regions were amplified from genomic DNA using the immunoSEQ Assay, a bias-controlled multiplex PCR. As for how the authors treated the data: The number of nucleated cells in each sample was estimated by amplification of reference gene primers within the assay. Sequence reads were collapsed and filtered to measure the absolute abundance of every unique TCRbeta CDR3 rearrangement. For each sample, productive Simpson clonality was calculated by taking the square root of Simpson's diversity index across productive rearrangements. As stored in TCRdb, this immuneACCESS dataset retains in-frame rearrangements with V and J assigned. A fraction of the clones does not appear; measured against another copy, unresolved V genes explain less than half of the discrepancy, and the remainder lacks a known reason. V and J calls plus clone size are reproduced from that table; the DNA served to infer D and trimming. Recorded for this sample are about 67,000 clones; nearly 80% of them occurred a single time. The ten biggest clones cover roughly 6% of the sample.

Whole blood was collected in K2EDTA tubes by collaborating institutions according to the institutions' own protocols. For TCRbeta analysis, collaborators shipped samples as frozen whole blood, isolated PBMCs, or DNA extracted from either of those sample types. Trimmed from V: 5 bases; trimmed from J: 3 bases; junction bases lacking a gene match: 8. There are 14 amino acids in the CDR3, from cysteine to phenylalanine inclusive. The read is trimmed to its CDR3 DNA, 42 bases read in frame from base 1. The germline V gene yields SGDLS for CDR1 and YYNGEE for CDR2. With respect to this clone: There is no known antigen for this receptor. No base quality values were provided; no much bigger clone lies one nucleotide off.

The sequenced sample was peripheral blood. The V gene is TRBV9 and the J gene is TRBJ2-7, with TRBD1 identical over 7 junction bases. This receptor was taken from a woman between 55 and 75 years old with acute or convalescent COVID-19. The bases are TGTGCCAGCAGTCCAGGGGGAATAGACTACGAGCAGTACTTC. This is translated as CASSPGGIDYEQYF.